The 30 T cell receptor beta chains in this list originate from one sample, sequenced in a study of blood T cell repertoires in COVID-19. Only in-frame clones appear in the TCRdb table, and some are missing; sequencing was by immunoSEQ multiplex PCR. The data show fewer than 350,000 clones, with about 92% seen just once and around 3.9% held by the top ten. Sequencing used peripheral blood. The receptor set was obtained from a woman aged 55-69 years with COVID-19, enrolled during active disease.

This chain links TRBV7-2 with TRBJ1-3; weak D call: TRBD1 (5 bases). Germline CDR1 and CDR2: SGHTA and FQGNSA. Trimming stripped 4 bases from V and 0 bases from J, with 7 bases between. This CDR3 spans 14 amino acids. The CDR3 bases are TGTGCCAGCAGCTCGGACACCTCTGGAAACACCATATATTTT. This encodes CASSSDTSGNTIYF.

The chain combines TRBV7-6 with TRBJ2-7, with D possibly being TRBD2 (5 bases). The V gene lost 4 bases and the J gene lost 2 bases, with 15 bases spanning the gap. This CDR3 region has 15 residues. Germline-derived CDR1 and CDR2 are SGHVS and FNYEAQ. For the CDR3, the DNA is TGTGCCAGCAGCTCCGGAGGCACCAACCCCTACGAGCAGTACTTC. Translating gives CASSSGGTNPYEQYF.

This chain joins TRBV5-5 and TRBJ1-2, with 7 bases lining up with TRBD1. Germline CDR1 is SGHKS and CDR2 is YYEKEE (reference sequence). V shed 4 bases and J 5 bases; nucleotides not matched to a gene: 11. This CDR3 is 15 amino acids long. CDR3 in DNA: TGTGCCAGCAGCATTGAGGGGGCCTTGGTGTATGGCTACACCTTC. Translating it yields CASSIEGALVYGYTF.

The chain couples TRBV5-1 to TRBJ1-6; TRBD1 aligns across 9 bases. Germline values: CDR1 SGHRS, CDR2 YFSETQ. Unmatched junction bases numbered 9, after V lost 1 base and J lost 7 bases. The CDR3 spans 17 residues. The CDR3 spells CASSLLPGQGRNSPLHF. The DNA for the CDR3 is TGCGCCAGCAGCTTGCTCCCGGGACAGGGCAGGAATTCACCCCTCCACTTT.

This chain connects TRBV7-8 to TRBJ2-7; 7 nucleotides agree with TRBD2. Trimming took 6 bases from V and 1 from J; bases not matched to a gene: 9. Germline values: CDR1 SGHVS, CDR2 FQNEAQ. The CDR3 extends over 15 amino acids. In nucleotides, the CDR3 is TGTGCCAGCAGACAAAGCGGGGCCCCATCCTACGAGCAGTACTTC. Its protein product is CASRQSGAPSYEQYF.

This clone was recorded many times. The sample contains more than one DNA sequence encoding this CDR3. The chain uses TRBV18 and TRBJ1-3; D is possibly TRBD1 (6 bases). Trimming left V 2 bases short and J 1 base short, with 12 bases between. The CDR3 is 16 residues long. Looked up from germline, CDR1 is KGHSH and CDR2 is LQKENI. CDR3 sequence (DNA): TGTGCCAGCTCACCAAACCTACAGGGATCTGGAAACACCATATATTTT. Translated, it gives CASSPNLQGSGNTIYF. Together with reference TRBV18 and TRBJ1-3, the CDR3 gives the full variable domain: NAGVMQNPRHLVRRRGQEARLRCSPMKGHSHVYWYRQLPEEGLKFMVYLQKENIIDESGMPKERFSAEFPKEGPSILRIQQVVRGDSAAYFCASSPNLQGSGNTIYFGEGSWLTVV.

The rearrangement uses TRBV6-2 or TRBV6-3 and TRBJ1-2; possibly TRBD1 for D (5 bases). Per germline, CDR1 MNHEY and CDR2 SVGEGT. The CDR3 is 15 amino acids. Deletions cut 2 bases from V and 8 bases from J, with 18 bases between. CDR3 coding DNA: TGTGCCAGCAGTTACATCAGCCCAGGGAAAGGGGGCTACACCTTC. Its protein product is CASSYISPGKGGYTF.

This chain uses TRBV4-1 with TRBJ1-3; no firm D call. The CDR3 extends over 17 amino acids. Trimming took off 1 base at V and 2 bases at J, with 15 bases between the two ends. Germline assignment: CDR1 MGHRA and CDR2 YSYEKL. The CDR3 is CASSQVPLGGAGNTIYF. The DNA of the CDR3 is TGCGCCAGCAGCCAAGTCCCCCTGGGAGGAGCTGGAAACACCATATATTTT.

In nucleotides, the CDR3 is TGTGCCAGCAGCTTAGCTGGAGCTAACTATGGCTACACCTTC. Its protein is CASSLAGANYGYTF. The V and J genes are TRBV7-9 and TRBJ1-2; D uncertain. The CDR3 spans 14 residues. From germline, CDR1 is SEHNR and CDR2 FQNEAQ (reference sequence). Trimming removed 0 bases at V and 0 bases at J, with 5 bases between.

This sequence joins TRBV2 and TRBJ2-2, with 10 bases lining up with TRBD1. Germline lookup yields CDR1 SNHLY and CDR2 FYNNEI. The ends lost 10 bases at V and 5 bases at J; junction bases unmatched: 4. The CDR3 sequence is 13 residues long. CDR3 in amino acids: CANDRGRTGELFF. The CDR3 DNA reads as TGTGCCAACGACAGGGGGCGAACCGGGGAGCTGTTTTTT. Based on the CDR3 plus reference TRBV2 and TRBJ2-2, the full variable domain is EPEVTQTPSHQVTQMGQEVILRCVPISNHLYFYWYRQILGQKVEFLVSFYNNEISEKSEIFDDQFSVERPDGSNFTLKIRSTKLEDSAMYFCANDRGRTGELFFGEGSRLTVL.

The V gene is TRBV5-1, the J gene TRBJ1-4; a weak D match, TRBD1 (6 bases). Per germline, CDR1 SGHRS and CDR2 YFSETQ. The CDR3 is 16 residues long. V shed 2 bases and J shed 1 base, with 12 bases lying between them. The CDR3 here is CASSLQGSVTNEKLFF. The CDR3 coding sequence is TGCGCCAGCAGCTTACAGGGCTCGGTAACTAATGAAAAACTGTTTTTT.

This sequence joins TRBV27 and TRBJ2-2; 7 bases are a match to TRBD2. V shed 3 bases, J shed 4 bases, and the junction held 8 bases outside the gene matches. This CDR3 spans 16 amino acids. Germline V CDR1 and CDR2: MNHEY, SMNVEV (reference sequence). Written as DNA, the CDR3 is TGTGCCAGCAGTTTCGACCAGCGGGGAATCACCGGGGAGCTGTTTTTT. Its protein product is CASSFDQRGITGELFF.

The J gene is TRBJ2-2, the V gene TRBV6-4, with 7 nucleotides matching TRBD2. Looked up from germline, CDR1 is MRHNA and CDR2 is SNTAGT. There are 15 residues in the CDR3. Losses at the gene ends were 6 bases for V and 4 bases for J; bases not matched to a gene: 8. CDR3 DNA: TGTGCCAGCAGGCCCTTGGGAGGGACCACCGGGGAGCTGTTTTTT. Translating it yields CASRPLGGTTGELFF.

This chain uses TRBV21-1 with TRBJ1-1; no check of the table's D call, TRBD1, against the DNA was made. TRBV21-1 is a recognized pseudogene. This CDR3 has 14 residues. DNA of the CDR3: TGTGCCAGCAGCGACAGCCGCGGAAACACTGAAGCTTTCTTT. It encodes CASSDSRGNTEAFF.

The J gene is TRBJ1-5, the V gene TRBV7-2; D possibly corresponds to TRBD1 (5 bases). Between the trimmed V and J ends, which lost 5 bases and 4 bases, there was a span of 15 bases. CDR3 length: 15 amino acids. Germline V CDR1 and CDR2: SGHTA, FQGNSA. The CDR3 DNA sequence: TGTGCCAGCAGCCCAGACTTGGGGGGTAATCAGCCCCAGCATTTT. It yields the protein CASSPDLGGNQPQHF. Variable domain in full (rest from reference TRBV7-2 and TRBJ1-5): GAGVSQSPSNKVTEKGKDVELRCDPISGHTALYWYRQSLGQGLEFLIYFQGNSAPDKSGLPSDRFSAERTGGSVSTLTIQRTQQEDSAVYLCASSPDLGGNQPQHFGDGTRLSIL.

The CDR3, as DNA: TGCGCCAGCAGCTACCAGGGTACTGGTGGCTACACCTTC. Protein sequence: CASSYQGTGGYTF. The V and J genes are TRBV5-1 and TRBJ1-2, with D tentatively TRBD1 (5 bases). V lost 3 bases, J lost 7 bases, and 13 bases lay in between. CDR3 length: 13 amino acids. CDR1 and CDR2 from the germline V gene are SGHRS and YFSETQ.

The rearrangement links TRBV11-2 to TRBJ1-1, with 7 bases fitting TRBD1. This CDR3 spans 13 amino acids. Trimming cost V 4 bases and J 8 bases; bases outside gene matches: 7. Germline V gene sequence: CDR1 SGHAT, CDR2 FQNNGV. The CDR3 DNA sequence: TGTGCCAGCAGCTCGAACCGGGACAGAGAAGCTTTCTTT. It specifies CASSSNRDREAFF.

The V and J genes are TRBV18 and TRBJ2-1; maybe TRBD2 (7 bases). CDR1 and CDR2 (germline): KGHSH, LQKENI. Trimming removed 2 bases at V and 3 bases at J, with 11 bases between. This CDR3 is 15 amino acids long. The CDR3 nucleotides read TGTGCCAGCTCACCATTGAGGGGGGGCTACAATGAGCAGTTCTTC. Its protein product is CASSPLRGGYNEQFF.

The J gene is TRBJ2-1, the V gene TRBV5-6; 7 nucleotides match TRBD1. This CDR3 region has 15 residues. Losses at the gene ends were 0 bases for V and 2 bases for J; bases not matched to a gene: 2. Per germline, CDR1 SGHDT and CDR2 YYEEEE. CDR3 DNA: TGTGCCAGCAGCTTGGACAGGGGCCCCTACAATGAGCAGTTCTTC. Translation: CASSLDRGPYNEQFF.

The chain uses TRBV4-1 and TRBJ2-3; 10 bases are a match to TRBD2. Per the germline V gene, CDR1 is MGHRA and CDR2 is YSYEKL. The CDR3 contains 16 residues. The trim removed 3 bases at V and 10 bases at J, leaving 13 bases unmatched. The CDR3 nucleotides are TGCGCCAGCAGCCAGGTAACTAGCGGGACCGGTTATGCGCAGTATTTT. Translating gives CASSQVTSGTGYAQYF.

The chain links TRBV28 to TRBJ1-1; D is unresolved. V lost 3 bases to trimming and J lost 6 bases, with 8 bases between them. This CDR3 region has 12 residues. Germline assignment: CDR1 MDHEN and CDR2 SYDVKM. CDR3 in DNA: TGTGCCAGCAGTTTGGGCAACGCTGAAGCTTTCTTT. Translated: CASSLGNAEAFF.

The chain combines TRBV10-1 with TRBJ2-1, with TRBD2 matching 11 bases. CDR3 length: 16 residues. Germline V CDR1 and CDR2: WNHNN, SYGVQD (reference sequence). After removal of 8 bases from V and 2 bases from J, the junction contained 8 bases not matched to a gene. CDR3 protein: CASSPYSGGAYNEQFF. The CDR3 nucleotides read TGCGCCAGCTCCCCTTATAGCGGGGGGGCCTACAATGAGCAGTTCTTC.

This clone has only one observation. The chain recombines TRBV6-6 with TRBJ1-3; TRBD1 might be the D (5 bases). Trimming took 0 bases from V and 2 from J, leaving 11 bases between them. The germline V gene has CDR1 MNHNY and CDR2 SVGAGI (reference sequence). The CDR3 consists of 16 residues. Written as DNA, the CDR3 is TGTGCCAGCAGTTACTCCTCAGCGGGGGCTGGAAACACCATATATTTT. Protein: CASSYSSAGAGNTIYF.

The chain links TRBV9 to TRBJ2-7, with D maybe TRBD2 (5 bases). The V gene's germline CDR1 is SGDLS and CDR2 YYNGEE. Trimming left V 4 bases short and J 3 bases short, with 14 bases between. The CDR3 has 14 residues. The CDR3 reads CASSILRADYEQYF. The CDR3 DNA follows: TGTGCCAGCAGCATTTTGCGGGCAGACTACGAGCAGTACTTC.

CDR3 in amino acids: CAITPGQGFVYEQYF. CDR3 nucleotides: TGTGCCATCACCCCGGGACAGGGGTTTGTCTACGAGCAGTACTTC. The genes are TRBV10-3 and TRBJ2-7, with 10 nucleotides matching TRBD1. This CDR3 has 15 amino acids. The junction had 9 bases not matched to a gene; V was cut back by 7 bases and J by 3 bases. The germline CDR1 and CDR2 sequences are ENHRY and SYGVKD.

The J gene is TRBJ2-1, the V gene TRBV10-3, with D maybe TRBD2 (6 bases). The ends were cut back, 6 bases at V and 8 bases at J, with 14 bases in the middle. The CDR3 loop spans 13 amino acids. Germline-derived CDR1 and CDR2 are ENHRY and SYGVKD. CDR3 residues: CAIRKGAGYEQFF. CDR3 nucleotides: TGTGCCATCAGGAAAGGGGCGGGATATGAGCAGTTCTTC.

In DNA form, the CDR3 reads TGTGCCACCAGTGATCTTATGTTGTCAGATACCGGGGAGCTGTTTTTT. It yields the protein CATSDLMLSDTGELFF. The chain is built from TRBV24-1 and TRBJ2-2; D is unresolved. The CDR3 is 16 residues long. The germline V and J ends were trimmed by 3 bases and 5 bases, with 15 bases remaining between them. Germline V lookup: CDR1 KGHDR, CDR2 SFDVKD.

The rearrangement joins TRBV5-4 to TRBJ1-2, with D possibly being TRBD1 (6 bases). CDR3 length: 16 amino acids. V was clipped by 4 bases and J by 1 base, with 17 bases between them. In germline, CDR1 is SGHNT, CDR2 YYREEE (reference sequence). The DNA for the CDR3 is TGTGCCAGCAGCCAGAAAGGGGGAGGGGGTAACTATGGCTACACCTTC. As protein: CASSQKGGGGNYGYTF.

The V gene is TRBV6-6, the J gene TRBJ1-2; the D gene is possibly TRBD1 (5 bases). Germline values: CDR1 MNHNY, CDR2 SVGAGI (reference sequence). Between the trimmed V and J ends, which lost 5 bases and 5 bases, there was a span of 12 bases. This CDR3 has 13 amino acids. For the CDR3, the DNA is TGTGCCAGCAGTGTCCAGCAGGGATATGGCTACACCTTC. Translation: CASSVQQGYGYTF.

J is TRBJ1-2 and V is TRBV5-1; the match to TRBD1 covers 7 bases. The germline CDR1 and CDR2 sequences are SGHRS and YFSETQ. Trimming took 3 bases from V and 2 from J; bases not matched to a gene: 13. CDR3 size: 17 residues. In DNA form, the CDR3 reads TGCGCCAGCAGCTCGGGCGCGGGACAGCTTTCGAACTATGGCTACACCTTC. Translation gives CASSSGAGQLSNYGYTF.